A selection of T cell receptor beta chains follows, all from one sample in a study of PD-1 blockade in classical Hodgkin lymphoma. The data were produced by immunoSEQ multiplex PCR, yet TCRdb's version contains in-frame clones alone and is incomplete. Of about 98,000 clones listed, roughly 92% were seen once; the top ten hold about 2.8%. This specimen consisted of peripheral blood mononuclear cells (PBMCs), obtained at baseline. The receptors stem from a human donor with classical Hodgkin lymphoma. Both conserved end residues are trimmed from each CDR3.

V gene | CDR3 protein
TRBV5-1 | ASSLGTKALNTEAF
TRBV5-1 | ASSWTDFSYNEQF
TRBV6-5 | ASSYSRTGSSYEQY
TRBV19 | ASSPEGQLGYNEQF
TRBV7-8 | ASSRQGKVEKLF
TRBV4-1 | ASSRGDKTYEQY
TRBV27 | ASSLDSFADTQY
TRBV29-1 | SVGVGLVTNNEQF
TRBV5-8 | ASSFRNQPQH
TRBV6-5 | ASSYSYPSGYEQY
TRBV6-1 | ATGVGVSEQY
TRBV21-1 | ASSKDVKGLAGGEQY
TRBV2 | ASSESGLSADTQY
TRBV30 | AWRRYVQNTEAF
TRBV21-1 | ASSKVSKGLAGPDLYNEQF
TRBV9 | ASSEGTGPFNEKLF
TRBV5-6 | ASSSVNRGSYEQY
TRBV6-5 | ASSGTGGEYYGYT
TRBV19 | ASSNNLADTQY
TRBV5-3 | ARSRTRGCEAF
TRBV27 | ASSPPAPPYVTGELF
TRBV28 | ASSLLAGHTDTQY
TRBV12-5 | ASGLVPNPWTSGENTGELF
TRBV10-3 | AISHTTSGGFDEQF
TRBV19 | ASSIGEGLVGGETQY
TRBV19 | ASSLRDSNQPQH
TRBV30 | ACTRTGSTDTQY
TRBV11-2 | ASSSGRVGQPQH
TRBV5-1 | ASSLTSGGSTDTQY
TRBV10-2 | ASSESGLGRETQY
TRBV9 | ASSVEQGGFTDTQY
TRBV5-4 | ASSWDVSTDTQY
TRBV11-2 | ASSPSRDRTSQII
TRBV5-1 | ASSKDMNTEAF
TRBV6-5 | ASSNRQGTGGYT
TRBV14 | ASSQAGPDPLSGANVLT
TRBV4-2 | ASSPGTSGYNEQF
TRBV14 | ASSLDSSFYYGYT
TRBV10-2 | ASTRGGTGGNEQY
TRBV5-1 | ASKRVQDTEAF
TRBV5-1 | ASSLLGVASYEQY
TRBV2 | ASSDVASVLYEQY
TRBV6-1 | ASINRAFYGYT
TRBV19 | ASSADRDYTGELF
TRBV27 | ASSLSSIPGRSYEQF
TRBV28 | ASRSGPPGQY
TRBV30 | AWSVLAGGTRELF
TRBV10-3 | AISDDRSNPEAF
TRBV5-4 | ASSFSRGLQETQY
TRBV6-1 | ASSENRPSNQPQH
TRBV15 | ATSRAGQGFYNEQF
TRBV2 | ASSEAGTSYGYT
TRBV6-1 | ASSEGAGPPDTQY
TRBV5-1 | ASRWQESSTDTQY